This record looks at one T cell receptor beta chain sequence and its context. The CDR3 consists of 16 residues. CDR1 MDHEN and CDR2 SYDVKM come from the germline V gene. V lost 4 bases, J lost 2 bases, and 16 bases lay in between. Sequencing used immunoSEQ multiplex PCR; TCRdb keeps in-frame clones, though not all of them. The table shows more than 25,000 clones, with approximately 84% occurring only once. The sample belongs to a study of OX40 agonist ivuxolimab in advanced cancers. At the level of the study: Among those treated, three patients had partial responses, one with hepatocellular carcinoma and two with cutaneous melanoma.

The input for sequencing was CD4+ or CD8+ T cells sorted from blood, taken in a trial of the OX40 agonist ivuxolimab. This rearrangement joins TRBV28 to TRBJ2-3; D may be TRBD1 (5 bases). The receptor comes from an adult with an advanced solid tumor such as melanoma, head and neck, liver or kidney cancer. The CDR3 protein is CASSSPDSQITDTQYF. CDR3 DNA: TGTGCCAGCAGTTCCCCCGACAGCCAAATCACAGATACGCAGTATTTT.